This T cell receptor (beta chain) was captured in a study of human T cells and chemical hapten exposure. Background on the study: Sensitizing treatment utilized 2% DPC over a roughly 2 cm by roughly 2 cm portion of upper inner arm skin.

Germline V gene lookup returns CDR1 SQVTM and CDR2 ANQGSEA. This CDR3 comprises 13 residues. V lost 5 bases, J lost 4 bases, and 12 bases lay in between. This clonotype was seen ten or more times. The antigen remains unidentified. Study-level results: Unchanged with DPC sensitization were TCRs above 1 in 1000 frequency.

Via MiXCR, TCRdb re-called the RACE reads, giving one row per CDR3 protein. Of around 200,000 distinct CDR3 sequences listed, around 23% are singletons. As to time point: patch test 3, about 24 weeks after DPC sensitization. The treatment was: therapeutic diphenylcyclopropenone sensitization with weekly scalp DPC. The sample here was whole blood, taken in connection with sensitization to the hapten diphenylcyclopropenone (DPC). The chain employs TRBV29-1 and TRBJ2-1, with D perhaps matching TRBD1 (7 bases). This sequence originates from a woman aged 40 to 50 with alopecia areata. Some clones in this sample may be carry-over from other donors' samples. In DNA form, the CDR3 reads TGCAGCGTTCAGGGGGGACGGTACAATGAGCAGTTCTTC. It encodes CSVQGGRYNEQFF.